Presented here are 24 T cell receptor beta chains from one specimen sequenced in a study of glioma-infiltrating T cells after dendritic cell vaccination. Only in-frame clones appear in the TCRdb table, and some are missing; sequencing was by immunoSEQ multiplex PCR. The table includes some 70,000 clones, roughly 79% detected once. The sequencing here drew on blood, taken before dendritic cell vaccination. The receptors derive from a human donor with glioblastoma.

This clone was picked up a small number of times. V is TRBV29-1 and J is TRBJ2-3; no definite D call. The V end lost 5 bases, the J end lost 6 bases, and 9 bases lay between the germline ends. The CDR3 runs 11 residues. The germline CDR1 and CDR2 sequences are SQVTM and ANQGSEA. CDR3 sequence reads: CSVTPRDTQYF. The CDR3, as DNA: TGCAGCGTTACCCCTAGGGATACGCAGTATTTT.

This sequence joins TRBV4-2 and TRBJ2-3; D might be TRBD2 (6 bases). Germline loops: CDR1 LGHNA, CDR2 YNFKEQ. Trimming cost V 4 bases and J 0 bases, with 14 bases left between them. The CDR3 consists of 16 residues. CDR3 in amino acids: CASSPRDAVSTDTQYF. The CDR3 DNA is TGTGCCAGCAGCCCGCGGGACGCCGTAAGCACAGATACGCAGTATTTT.

This clone showed up just once. V gene TRBV11-3 combines with J gene TRBJ2-1; TRBD1 aligns across 9 bases. Germline-derived CDR1 and CDR2 are SGHNT and YENEEA. V was pared by 3 bases and J by 6 bases, with 0 bases of the junction left unmatched. The CDR3 is 13 residues long. This CDR3 is CASSLGQGNEQFF. The CDR3 DNA reads as TGTGCCAGCAGCTTGGGACAGGGCAATGAGCAGTTCTTC.

The V call is TRBV19, the J call TRBJ1-2, with D maybe TRBD1 (6 bases). Germline V gene lookup returns CDR1 LNHDA and CDR2 SQIVND (reference sequence). This CDR3 spans 14 amino acids. V shed 5 bases and J shed 1 base, with 11 bases lying between them. CDR3 region: CASSLQGDNYGYTF. DNA of the CDR3: TGTGCCAGTAGTCTACAGGGAGATAACTATGGCTACACCTTC.

The chain links TRBV6-6 to TRBJ1-1; TRBD1 is a possible D gene (5 bases). The CDR3 extends over 14 amino acids. V was clipped by 8 bases and J by 3 bases, with 16 bases between them. Germline CDR1 and CDR2: MNHNY and SVGAGI (reference sequence). This chain's CDR3 is CASCPPGGDTEAFF. CDR3 DNA: TGTGCCAGCTGCCCCCCGGGGGGTGACACTGAAGCTTTCTTT.

The chain has TRBV19 and TRBJ1-3; D remains ambiguous. Germline CDR1 and CDR2: LNHDA and SQIVND (reference sequence). The CDR3 length is 16 residues. Deletions cut 7 bases from V and 3 bases from J, with 19 bases between. The CDR3 region is CASTLRKGGGGNTIYF. The CDR3 coding sequence is TGTGCCAGTACCTTACGGAAGGGAGGTGGTGGAAACACCATATATTTT.

The chain couples TRBV19 to TRBJ2-1, with TRBD2 matching 7 bases. This CDR3 comprises 14 residues. Germline loops: CDR1 LNHDA, CDR2 SQIVND (reference sequence). Trimming took 6 bases from V and 5 from J; bases not matched to a gene: 7. In nucleotides, the CDR3 is TGTGCCAGTAGACGCTCCGCGGGGGACAATGAGCAGTTCTTC. The encoded protein is CASRRSAGDNEQFF.

J is TRBJ1-1 and V is TRBV7-9; perhaps TRBD1 as D (5 bases). Germline V CDR1 and CDR2: SEHNR, FQNEAQ (reference sequence). V was cut by 0 bases and J by 4 bases, with 9 bases left in between. The CDR3 length is 14 residues. The CDR3 DNA sequence: TGTGCCAGCAGCTTAGCATGGGGGGGCACTGAAGCTTTCTTT. This gives the protein CASSLAWGGTEAFF.

This rearrangement joins TRBV19 to TRBJ1-2, with 8 bases fitting TRBD1. The trim removed 6 bases at V and 8 bases at J, leaving 14 bases unmatched. Germline CDR1 and CDR2: LNHDA and SQIVND (reference sequence). The CDR3 contains 15 residues. DNA of the CDR3: TGTGCCAGTAGCCGGGACAGGCGCCCTGAGGGGGGCTACACCTTC. Amino acid sequence: CASSRDRRPEGGYTF.

CDR3 DNA sequence: TGCGCCAGCAGTCGTGGCGGGGGGAACACCGGGGAGCTGTTTTTT. Protein product: CASSRGGGNTGELFF. The V call is TRBV5-1, the J call TRBJ2-2; 7 nucleotides line up with TRBD2. J gave up 1 base and V 5 bases, and 5 bases lay outside the gene matches. Germline CDR1 SGHRS, CDR2 YFSETQ. CDR3 length: 15 residues.

This clone was seen a few times. The chain combines TRBV6-5 with TRBJ1-4, with no clear D. V was shortened by 4 bases and J by 14 bases, with 11 bases between the two germline ends. Germline CDR1 is MNHEY and CDR2 is SVGAGI. This CDR3 is built from 11 residues. CDR3 in DNA: TGTGCCAGCAGTTCGGGAAGCCTGCTGTTTTTT. This encodes CASSSGSLLFF.

This clone was seen only once. The chain couples TRBV5-6 to TRBJ2-7; no firm D call. CDR1 SGHDT and CDR2 YYEEEE come from the germline V gene. CDR3 length equals 14 residues. V shed 0 bases and J shed 3 bases, with 10 bases lying between them. The CDR3 loop reads CASSLGNSRYEQYF. DNA for the CDR3: TGTGCCAGCAGCTTGGGGAATAGCCGCTACGAGCAGTACTTC.

J is TRBJ1-5 and V is TRBV19, with 7 bases matching TRBD1. V dropped 7 bases and J dropped 4; count of bases not matched to a gene: 10. The CDR3 has 15 residues. The germline V gene has CDR1 LNHDA and CDR2 SQIVND (reference sequence). CDR3 protein: CASNSRDSLNQPQHF. CDR3 DNA sequence: TGTGCCAGTAATTCCCGGGACAGCCTTAATCAGCCCCAGCATTTT. The full variable domain, completed using reference TRBV19 and TRBJ1-5, is DGGITQSPKYLFRKEGQNVTLSCEQNLNHDAMYWYRQDPGQGLRLIYYSQIVNDFQKGDIAEGYSVSREKKESFPLTVTSAQKNPTAFYLCASNSRDSLNQPQHFGDGTRLSIL.

V is TRBV30 and J is TRBJ2-3; no reliable D call. The CDR3 extends over 11 amino acids. V was shortened by 4 bases and J by 4 bases, with 6 bases between the two germline ends. CDR1 and CDR2 (germline): GTSNPN, SVGIG (reference sequence). CDR3 sequence (DNA): TGTGCCTGGAAGAGTGCAGATACGCAGTATTTT. Encoded protein: CAWKSADTQYF.

This chain uses TRBV30 with TRBJ1-1; D perhaps matches TRBD1 (5 bases). The CDR3 has 12 amino acids. The germline CDR1 and CDR2 sequences are GTSNPN and SVGIG (reference sequence). The V and J ends lost 0 bases and 11 bases respectively, with 13 bases between them. CDR3 sequence (DNA): TGTGCCTGGAGTGTAAATGTTGGGGGGGCTTTCTTT. It codes for CAWSVNVGGAFF.

This chain links TRBV25-1 with TRBJ1-5; D possibly corresponds to TRBD1 (5 bases). The ends were cut back, 1 base at V and 3 bases at J, with 10 bases in the middle. This CDR3 region has 15 residues. Per germline, CDR1 MGHDK and CDR2 SYGVNS. In nucleotides, the CDR3 is TGTGCCAGCAGTGAATCGAACAGGTACAATCAGCCCCAGCATTTT. Its protein is CASSESNRYNQPQHF.

The gene calls are TRBV18 and TRBJ1-3; D remains ambiguous. Germline CDR1 and CDR2: KGHSH and LQKENI. Trimming shortened V by 4 bases and J by 2 bases, and 12 bases separated the two germline ends. The CDR3 runs 15 residues. The CDR3 coding sequence is TGTGCCAGCTCACTCGGAGGGAAAACTGGAAACACCATATATTTT. Translating gives CASSLGGKTGNTIYF.

The gene calls are TRBV7-2 and TRBJ1-6, with TRBD1 as a possible D gene (5 bases). The CDR3 loop spans 14 amino acids. V shed 5 bases and J shed 8 bases, with 13 bases lying between them. Germline loops: CDR1 SGHTA, CDR2 FQGNSA. As DNA, the CDR3 is TGTGCCAGCAGCCCTATGGGGGGTTATTCACCCCTCCACTTT. This encodes CASSPMGGYSPLHF.

This clone was counted between two and nine times. The chain combines TRBV12-5 with TRBJ1-1; no clear D gene. V gave up 3 bases and J gave up 0 bases, with 11 bases separating them. CDR1 is LGHNT and CDR2 is FRNRAP in the germline V gene. This CDR3 has 15 amino acids. CDR3 amino acids: CASGLTRSLNTEAFF. The CDR3 DNA reads as TGTGCTAGTGGTTTAACCAGGTCTTTGAACACTGAAGCTTTCTTT. Variable domain in full (rest from reference TRBV12-5 and TRBJ1-1): DARVTQTPRHKVTEMGQEVTMRCQPILGHNTVFWYRQTMMQGLELLAYFRNRAPLDDSGMPKDRFSAEMPDATLATLKIQPSEPRDSAVYFCASGLTRSLNTEAFFGQGTRLTVV.

This clone was seen more than once but under ten times. This sample includes further DNA sequences coding for the same CDR3. The chain combines TRBV4-2 with TRBJ2-1, with 8 positions matching TRBD2. After removal of 1 base from V and 5 bases from J, the junction contained 7 bases not matched to a gene. The germline V gene encodes CDR1 LGHNA and CDR2 YNFKEQ. This CDR3 contains 16 residues. Here the CDR3 reads CASSQGPSGGDNEQFF. The CDR3, as DNA: TGTGCCAGCAGCCAAGGTCCCTCCGGGGGGGACAATGAGCAGTTCTTC.

The chain couples TRBV12-5 to TRBJ1-2; weak D call: TRBD1 (5 bases). Germline V gives CDR1 LGHNT, CDR2 FRNRAP. V lost 4 bases, J lost 5 bases, and 14 bases lay in between. CDR3 length equals 14 residues. CDR3 nucleotide sequence: TGTGCTAGTGGTTCGGGGGGAGGGGAGTATGGCTACACCTTC. It yields the protein CASGSGGGEYGYTF.

V and J are TRBV5-1 and TRBJ2-5; maybe TRBD2 (6 bases). The CDR3 spans 13 residues. Germline V gives CDR1 SGHRS, CDR2 YFSETQ. The V gene lost 1 base and the J gene lost 2 bases, with 6 bases spanning the gap. CDR3 sequence reads: CASSLRGQETQYF. CDR3 coding DNA: TGCGCCAGCAGCTTGCGGGGGCAAGAGACCCAGTACTTC.

The CDR3 reads CASSFGTGMSEQYF. Here the CDR3 DNA reads TGTGCCAGCAGCTTTGGGACAGGGATGAGCGAGCAGTACTTC. J is TRBJ2-7 and V is TRBV5-6; 9 bases map to TRBD1. V shed 2 bases, J shed 6 bases, and the junction held 6 bases outside the gene matches. The CDR3 is 14 residues long. Per germline, CDR1 SGHDT and CDR2 YYEEEE.

V is TRBV10-3 and J is TRBJ1-1; 8 bases match TRBD1. The CDR3 loop spans 15 amino acids. CDR1 and CDR2 (germline): ENHRY, SYGVKD. J was trimmed by 3 bases and V by 2 bases; bases with no gene match: 5. The CDR3 nucleotides read TGTGCCATCAGTGAGCCCGGACAGGGCTACACTGAAGCTTTCTTT. It encodes CAISEPGQGYTEAFF.